Sequencing of this T cell receptor (beta chain) was carried out in a study of blood T cell repertoires in COVID-19. Overall study context: Material from acute and convalescent COVID-19 was sourced from the United States, Italy and Spain. The cDNA or gDNA used as material had been derived from T cells, B-cell-depleted T cells, or PBMCs.

This table comes from immunoSEQ multiplex PCR, and its TCRdb copy is limited to in-frame clones, with some not included. The sample has about 85,000 clones; almost 85% are singletons. Specimen: peripheral blood. The clonotype was recovered from a woman over 75 with acute or convalescent COVID-19.

The CDR3 loop reads CAASMGSSGNTIYF. As DNA, the CDR3 is TGTGCCGCCTCGATGGGGAGCTCTGGAAACACCATATATTTT. The rearrangement uses TRBV6-6 and TRBJ1-3; D unresolved. Germline V gene lookup returns CDR1 MNHNY and CDR2 SVGAGI (reference sequence). V lost 11 bases and J lost 0, with 14 bases in between. The CDR3 has 14 amino acids.